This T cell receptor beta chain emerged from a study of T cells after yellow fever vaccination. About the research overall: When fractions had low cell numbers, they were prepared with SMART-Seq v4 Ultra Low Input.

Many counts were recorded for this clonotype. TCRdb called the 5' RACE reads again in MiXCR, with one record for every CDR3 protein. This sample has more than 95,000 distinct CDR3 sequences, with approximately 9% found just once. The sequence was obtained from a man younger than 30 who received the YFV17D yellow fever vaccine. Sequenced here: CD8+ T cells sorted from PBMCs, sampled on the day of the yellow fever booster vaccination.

CDR3 nucleotides: TGTGCCAGCAGTGACTCTGGAAACACCATATATTTT. Protein sequence: CASSDSGNTIYF. This chain links TRBV12-3 or TRBV12-4 with TRBJ1-3; the D is unclear. V dropped 5 bases and J dropped 0 bases, with 2 bases sitting between them. This CDR3 has 12 amino acids.